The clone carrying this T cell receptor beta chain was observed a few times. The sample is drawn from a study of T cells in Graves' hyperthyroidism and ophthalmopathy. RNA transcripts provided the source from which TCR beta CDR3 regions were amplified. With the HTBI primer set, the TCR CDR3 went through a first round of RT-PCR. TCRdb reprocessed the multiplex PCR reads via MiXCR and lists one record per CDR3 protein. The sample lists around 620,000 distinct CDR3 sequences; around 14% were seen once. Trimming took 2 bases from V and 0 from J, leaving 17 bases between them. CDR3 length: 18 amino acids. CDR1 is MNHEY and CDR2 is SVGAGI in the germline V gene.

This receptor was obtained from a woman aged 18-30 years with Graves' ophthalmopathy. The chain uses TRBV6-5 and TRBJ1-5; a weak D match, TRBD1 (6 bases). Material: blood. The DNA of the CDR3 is TGTGCCAGCAGTTACATAGGCCCCGCGGGGGCTAGCAATCAGCCCCAGCATTTT. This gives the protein CASSYIGPAGASNQPQHF.